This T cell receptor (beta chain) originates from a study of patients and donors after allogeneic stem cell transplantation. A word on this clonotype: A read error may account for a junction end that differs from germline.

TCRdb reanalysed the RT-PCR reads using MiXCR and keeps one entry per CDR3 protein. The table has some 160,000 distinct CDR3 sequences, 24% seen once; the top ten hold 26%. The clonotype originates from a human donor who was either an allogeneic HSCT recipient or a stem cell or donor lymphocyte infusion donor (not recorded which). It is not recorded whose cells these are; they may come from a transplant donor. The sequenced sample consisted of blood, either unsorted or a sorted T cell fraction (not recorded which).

CDR3 bases: TGTGCCAGCAGCTTAAAAGAGGTTAGGGGGAAACTGCTTTTT. Translation: CASSLKEVRGKLLF. This chain connects TRBV11-2 to TRBJ1-4; tentatively, D is TRBD1 (6 bases). The CDR3 is 14 amino acids. Germline V CDR1 and CDR2: SGHAT, FQNNGV.